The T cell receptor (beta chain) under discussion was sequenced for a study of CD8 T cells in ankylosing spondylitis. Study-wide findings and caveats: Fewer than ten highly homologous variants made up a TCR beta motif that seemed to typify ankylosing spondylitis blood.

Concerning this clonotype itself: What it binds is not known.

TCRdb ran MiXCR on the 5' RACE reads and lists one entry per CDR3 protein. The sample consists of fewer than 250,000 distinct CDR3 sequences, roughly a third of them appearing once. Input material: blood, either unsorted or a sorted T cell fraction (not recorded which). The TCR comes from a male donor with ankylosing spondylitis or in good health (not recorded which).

CDR3 DNA sequence: TGTGCCAGCAGCGTAGATGTGGCCGGGGCTGGCTACACCTTC. This sequence encodes CASSVDVAGAGYTF. The chain uses TRBV9 and TRBJ1-2; tentative D call: TRBD1 (5 bases). The CDR3 runs to 14 residues. The germline CDR1 and CDR2 sequences are SGDLS and YYNGEE. V was trimmed by 0 bases and J by 7 bases, leaving 13 bases between them.